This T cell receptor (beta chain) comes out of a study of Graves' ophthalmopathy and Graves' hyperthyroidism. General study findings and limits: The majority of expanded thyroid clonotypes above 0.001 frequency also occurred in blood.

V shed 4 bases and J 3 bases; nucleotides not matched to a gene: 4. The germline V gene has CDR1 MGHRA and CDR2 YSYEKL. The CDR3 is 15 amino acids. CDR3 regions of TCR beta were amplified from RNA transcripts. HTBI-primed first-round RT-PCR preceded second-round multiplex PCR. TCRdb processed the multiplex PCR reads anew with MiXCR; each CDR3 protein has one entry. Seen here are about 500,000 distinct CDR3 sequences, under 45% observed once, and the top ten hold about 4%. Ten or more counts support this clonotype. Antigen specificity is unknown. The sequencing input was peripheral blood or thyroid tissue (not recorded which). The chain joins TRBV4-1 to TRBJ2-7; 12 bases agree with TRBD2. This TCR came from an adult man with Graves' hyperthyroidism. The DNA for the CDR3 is TGCGCCAGCAGCCCGAGGACTAGCGGGGACTACGAGCAGTACTTC. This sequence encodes CASSPRTSGDYEQYF.